This T cell receptor (beta chain) comes out of a study of blood T cell repertoires in COVID-19 (dated by TCRdb to 2020 to 2021). For the wider study: The collaborator samples originated in the United States, Italy and Spain and spanned the acute and convalescent phases of COVID-19. The prospective study material was composed of cDNA or gDNA derived from T cells, B-cell-depleted T cells, or PBMCs. The dataset comprised deeply sampled blood TCRbeta repertoires from subjects exposed to, actively infected with, or recovered from COVID-19. The repertoires were released in a freely available public database intended as a resource for research on the immune response to SARS-CoV-2. Nearly every sample came with metadata listing a de-identified subject ID, COVID-19 status, age in years and sex. Where HLA class I and class II types were available, the types were taken from metadata supplied by the sample provider, not from assay-based typing. The samples were drawn from two sources: the first 160 participants of the ongoing ImmuneRACE study, and fewer than 1,500 subjects contributed by 6 global collaborators.

TCRbeta CDR3 regions were amplified from genomic DNA by means of the immunoSEQ Assay, a bias-controlled multiplex PCR. As for the original processing: Within the assay, amplification of reference gene primers was used to estimate how many nucleated cells each sample contained. To quantify the absolute abundance of each unique TCRbeta CDR3 rearrangement, sequence reads were collapsed and filtered. For each sample, productive Simpson clonality was calculated as the square root of Simpson's diversity index across productive rearrangements. What TCRdb holds here is the immuneACCESS table cut down to in-frame rearrangements. Part of the clones is not present; checked against another copy, under half of the missing clones reflect an unresolved V gene, and the others are unexplained. V, J and clone size derive from that table, while D and trimming were established from the DNA sequence. The sample records 150,000 to 200,000 clones, around four fifths of which are singletons. The ten largest clonotypes hold 4.5% to 5.5% of the sample.

This clone was seen at least ten times. This clone's antigen is unknown. No much larger clone exists at a distance of one base, and base qualities are not known. Taken from cysteine to phenylalanine, the CDR3 has 14 residues. Kept here is only the CDR3 DNA, which spans 42 bases and is read in frame from base 1. CDR1 and CDR2, per the germline V gene, are KGHSH and LQKENI. A distance of 9 bases separates the germline ends of V and J, which lose 6 bases and 0 bases respectively. What the authors observed across the whole study: How much clinical and demographic metadata was included differed by source and by participant, and the metadata was provided uncurated.

Each collaborating institution followed its own protocols to collect whole blood in K2EDTA tubes. For TCRbeta analysis, collaborator samples were shipped as frozen whole blood, as isolated PBMCs, or as DNA extracted from either sample type. This sequence was found in a woman aged 30 to 39 with acute or convalescent COVID-19. The chain is made from TRBV18 and TRBJ1-5; the D gene lacks a confident call. The source material was peripheral blood. The CDR3: CASSENYSNQPQHF. The DNA sequence is as follows: TGTGCCAGCTCCGAGAACTATAGCAATCAGCCCCAGCATTTT.